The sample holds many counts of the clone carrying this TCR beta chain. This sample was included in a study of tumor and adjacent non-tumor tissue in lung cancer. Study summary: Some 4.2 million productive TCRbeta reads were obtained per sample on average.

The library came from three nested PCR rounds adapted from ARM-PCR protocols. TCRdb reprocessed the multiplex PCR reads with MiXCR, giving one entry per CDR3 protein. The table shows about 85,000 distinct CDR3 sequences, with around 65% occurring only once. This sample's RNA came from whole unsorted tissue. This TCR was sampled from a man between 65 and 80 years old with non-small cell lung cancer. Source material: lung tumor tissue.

In nucleotides, the CDR3 is TGCGCCAGCATGACTAGCGGGGGAATCTCCAATGAGCAGTTCTTC. It encodes CASMTSGGISNEQFF. The rearrangement uses TRBV10-2 and TRBJ2-1, with 12 nucleotides matching TRBD2. J was trimmed by 6 bases and V by 7 bases; bases with no gene match: 7. The CDR3 length is 15 residues. The germline V gene has CDR1 WSHSY and CDR2 SAAADI.